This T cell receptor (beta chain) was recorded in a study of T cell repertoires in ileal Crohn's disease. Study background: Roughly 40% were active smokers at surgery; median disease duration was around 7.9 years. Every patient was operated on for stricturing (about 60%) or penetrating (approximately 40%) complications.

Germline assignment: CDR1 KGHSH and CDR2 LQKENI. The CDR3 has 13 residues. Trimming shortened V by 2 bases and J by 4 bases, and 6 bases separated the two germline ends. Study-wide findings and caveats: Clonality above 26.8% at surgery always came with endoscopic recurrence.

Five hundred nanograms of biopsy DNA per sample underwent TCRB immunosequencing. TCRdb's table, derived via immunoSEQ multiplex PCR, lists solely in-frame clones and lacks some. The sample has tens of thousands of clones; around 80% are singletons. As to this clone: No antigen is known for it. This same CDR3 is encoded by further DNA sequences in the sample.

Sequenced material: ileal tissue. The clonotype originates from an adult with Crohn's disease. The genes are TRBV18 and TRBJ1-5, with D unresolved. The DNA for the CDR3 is TGTGCCAGCTCACCAGCGGGAAATCAGCCCCAGCATTTT. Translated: CASSPAGNQPQHF.